This TCR beta chain was retrieved from a study of shared clonotypes between healthy human individuals. Assay: immunoSEQ multiplex PCR; the TCRdb copy retains only in-frame clones and omits some. Seen here are about 580,000 clones, 95% to 98% observed once, and the top ten hold around 0.3%. Naive CD8 isolation took CD45RO-negative cells positively selected for CCR7 and excluded terminally differentiated effector memory CD45RA+ cells. Germline values: CDR1 MNHEY, CDR2 SMNVEV (reference sequence). The J segment lost 4 bases and the V segment lost 5 bases, leaving 11 bases of the junction unmatched. The CDR3 length is 16 residues. Study observations and caveats: Generation probabilities of non-shared clonotypes were lower (relative to those shared by all four donors).

In the case of this clone: Its specificity is unknown.

The clonotype comes from a man aged 30 to 45 in good health. The sequenced material came from naive CD8+ T cells sorted from blood. This chain joins TRBV27 and TRBJ2-3; 8 bases map to TRBD2. As DNA, the CDR3 is TGTGCCAGCAGTCGAAGGCGGGAGGTCGAGGCAGATACGCAGTATTTT. The encoded protein is CASSRRREVEADTQYF.